The present T cell receptor (beta chain) was sequenced within a study of blood T cell repertoires in COVID-19. Background on the study: PBMCs, B-cell-depleted T cells, or T cells provided the cDNA or gDNA that made up the material.

The table came from immunoSEQ multiplex PCR; TCRdb's copy has only in-frame clones and leaves some out. The sample includes about 410,000 clones, 89% of them seen just once. Germline V gives CDR1 ENHRY, CDR2 SYGVKD. V was trimmed by 6 bases and J by 8 bases, leaving 17 bases between them. CDR3 length: 15 residues. This chain connects TRBV10-3 to TRBJ1-6; the D gene is possibly TRBD1 (6 bases). This TCR was recovered from a woman aged 35 to 49 with COVID-19, enrolled during active disease. Sequencing used peripheral blood. CDR3 sequence: CAIRDEGGGHSPLHF. CDR3 nucleotides: TGTGCCATCAGGGACGAGGGGGGAGGGCATTCACCCCTCCACTTT.